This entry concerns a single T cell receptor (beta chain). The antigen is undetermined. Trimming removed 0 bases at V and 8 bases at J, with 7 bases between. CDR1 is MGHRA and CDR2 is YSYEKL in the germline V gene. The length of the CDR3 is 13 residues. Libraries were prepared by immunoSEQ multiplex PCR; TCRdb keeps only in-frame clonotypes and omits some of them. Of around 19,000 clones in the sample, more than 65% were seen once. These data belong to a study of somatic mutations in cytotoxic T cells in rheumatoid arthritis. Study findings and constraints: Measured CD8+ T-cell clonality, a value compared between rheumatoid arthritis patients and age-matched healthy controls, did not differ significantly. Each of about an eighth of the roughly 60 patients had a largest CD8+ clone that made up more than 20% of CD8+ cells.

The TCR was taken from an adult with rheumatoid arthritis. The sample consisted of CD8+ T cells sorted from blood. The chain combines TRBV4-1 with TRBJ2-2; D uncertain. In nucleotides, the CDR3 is TGCGCCAGCAGCCAAGAAGAAGGGGGGGAGCTGTTTTTT. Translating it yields CASSQEEGGELFF.